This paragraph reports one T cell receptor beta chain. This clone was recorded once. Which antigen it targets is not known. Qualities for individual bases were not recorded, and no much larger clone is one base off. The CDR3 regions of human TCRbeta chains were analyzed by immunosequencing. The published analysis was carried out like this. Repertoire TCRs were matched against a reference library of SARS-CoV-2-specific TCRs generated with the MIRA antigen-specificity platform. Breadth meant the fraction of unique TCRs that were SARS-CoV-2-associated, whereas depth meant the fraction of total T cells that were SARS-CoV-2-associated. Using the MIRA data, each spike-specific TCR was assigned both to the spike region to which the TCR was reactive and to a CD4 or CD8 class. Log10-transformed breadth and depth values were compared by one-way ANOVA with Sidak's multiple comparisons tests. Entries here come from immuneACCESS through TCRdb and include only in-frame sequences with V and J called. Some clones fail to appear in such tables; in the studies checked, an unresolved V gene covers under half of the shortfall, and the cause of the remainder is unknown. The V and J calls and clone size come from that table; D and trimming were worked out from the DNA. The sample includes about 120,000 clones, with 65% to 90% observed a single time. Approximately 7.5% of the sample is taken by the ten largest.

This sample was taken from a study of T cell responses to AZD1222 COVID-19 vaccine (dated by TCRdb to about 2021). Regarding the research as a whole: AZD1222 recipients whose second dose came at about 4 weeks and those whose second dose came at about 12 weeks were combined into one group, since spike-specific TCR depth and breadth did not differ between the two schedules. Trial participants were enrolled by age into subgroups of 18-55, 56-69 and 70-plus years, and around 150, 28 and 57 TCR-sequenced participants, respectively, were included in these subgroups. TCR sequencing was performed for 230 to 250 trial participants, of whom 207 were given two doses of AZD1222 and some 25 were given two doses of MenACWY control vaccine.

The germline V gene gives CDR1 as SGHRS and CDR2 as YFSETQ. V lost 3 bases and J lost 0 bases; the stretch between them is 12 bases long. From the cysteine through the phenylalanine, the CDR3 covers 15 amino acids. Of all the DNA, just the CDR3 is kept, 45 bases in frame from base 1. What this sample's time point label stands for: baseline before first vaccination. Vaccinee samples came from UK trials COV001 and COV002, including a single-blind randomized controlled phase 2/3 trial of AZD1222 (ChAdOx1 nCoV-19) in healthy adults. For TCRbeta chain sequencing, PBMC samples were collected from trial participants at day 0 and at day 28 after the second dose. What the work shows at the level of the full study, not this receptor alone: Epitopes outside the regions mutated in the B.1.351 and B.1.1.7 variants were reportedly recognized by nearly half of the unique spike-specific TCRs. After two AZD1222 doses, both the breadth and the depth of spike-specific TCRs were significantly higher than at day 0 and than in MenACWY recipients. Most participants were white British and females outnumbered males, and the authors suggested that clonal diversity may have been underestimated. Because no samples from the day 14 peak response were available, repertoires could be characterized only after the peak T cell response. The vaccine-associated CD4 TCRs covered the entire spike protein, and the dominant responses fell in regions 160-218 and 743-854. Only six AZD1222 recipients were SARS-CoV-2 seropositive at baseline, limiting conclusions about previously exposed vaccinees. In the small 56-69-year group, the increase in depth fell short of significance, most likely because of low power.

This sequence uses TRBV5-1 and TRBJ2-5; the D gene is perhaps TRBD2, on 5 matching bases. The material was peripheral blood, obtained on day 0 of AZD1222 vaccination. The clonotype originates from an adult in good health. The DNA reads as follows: TGCGCCAGCAGCTCGCCGGGCGGGTACCAAGAGACCCAGTACTTC. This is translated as CASSSPGGYQETQYF.